One sample yielded the 32 T cell receptor beta chains listed below, sequenced in a study of blood T cell repertoires in COVID-19 (TCRdb year 2020). The library was prepared using the immunoSEQ multiplex PCR assay. TCRdb mirrors the immuneACCESS table, restricted to in-frame sequences. Some clones are absent from its copies; in checked studies, under half trace to an unresolved V gene, and the reason for the others is unknown. The sample has around 40,000 clones on record, 89% of them singletons. The top ten clones comprise approximately 21% of the sample. Input material: peripheral blood. These receptors were taken from a man aged 50 or older with active COVID-19.

The gene calls are TRBV7-2 and TRBJ1-5, with D possibly matching TRBD1 (6 bases). V was cut by 2 bases and J by 1 base, with 9 bases left in between. Germline V gene data show CDR1 as SGHTA and CDR2 as FQGNSA. This CDR3 region has 15 residues. The CDR3 loop is CASSLHRESNQPQHF. In DNA form, the CDR3 reads TGTGCCAGCAGCTTACACAGGGAGAGCAATCAGCCCCAGCATTTT.

In the case of this clone: Compared with germline, one end of the junction differs, possibly owing to a read error. The chain links TRBV13 to TRBJ2-7, with a weak D call TRBD2 (5 bases). CDR3 size: 12 residues. The germline CDR1 and CDR2 sequences are PRHDT and FYEKMQ (reference sequence). CDR3 loop: CASSVGSGEQYF. Here the CDR3 DNA reads TGTGCCAGCAGCGTAGGGTCGGGAGAGCAGTACTTC.

The chain uses TRBV2 and TRBJ2-3; D may be TRBD1 (5 bases). The CDR3 consists of 12 residues. Germline V gene lookup returns CDR1 SNHLY and CDR2 FYNNEI. Trimming pared 6 bases from V and 4 bases from J, leaving 8 bases between. CDR3 nucleotides: TGTGCCAGCAGGCTGACAGCAGATACGCAGTATTTT. Protein: CASRLTADTQYF.

The J gene is TRBJ1-2, the V gene TRBV28; TRBD1 aligns across 9 bases. With 2 bases clipped from V and 6 bases from J, the junction kept 4 bases outside the gene matches. Germline assignment: CDR1 MDHEN and CDR2 SYDVKM. This CDR3 spans 14 amino acids. The DNA for the CDR3 is TGTGCCAGCAGTTTACGGACAGGGGTCGATGGCTACACCTTC. This sequence encodes CASSLRTGVDGYTF.

V gene TRBV28 combines with J gene TRBJ1-2, with D maybe TRBD1 (5 bases). Trimming pared 6 bases from V and 4 bases from J, leaving 15 bases between. In germline, CDR1 is MDHEN, CDR2 SYDVKM. This CDR3 comprises 14 residues. CDR3 sequence: CASSPRGGTYGYTF. DNA for the CDR3: TGTGCCAGCAGCCCCCGGGGGGGGACCTATGGCTACACCTTC.

The rearrangement links TRBV9 to TRBJ1-1; a weak D match, TRBD1 (5 bases). This CDR3 is 15 amino acids long. Looked up from germline, CDR1 is SGDLS and CDR2 is YYNGEE. V lost 0 bases, J lost 2 bases, and 11 bases lay in between. The CDR3 DNA reads TGTGCCAGCAGCGTAGGGGGCACAGCTAACACTGAAGCTTTCTTT. Its translation: CASSVGGTANTEAFF.

This chain joins TRBV25-1 and TRBJ2-3, with D possibly being TRBD1 (6 bases). Trimming removed 2 bases at V and 5 bases at J, with 20 bases between. This CDR3 spans 17 amino acids. The germline V gene encodes CDR1 MGHDK and CDR2 SYGVNS. In nucleotides, the CDR3 is TGTGCCAGCAGTGAACTAGGACAGCCGATTTCTGGAGATACGCAGTATTTT. Its translation is CASSELGQPISGDTQYF. Full variable domain (outside the CDR3, taken from reference TRBV25-1 and TRBJ2-3): EADIYQTPRYLVIGTGKKITLECSQTMGHDKMYWYQQDPGMELHLIHYSYGVNSTEKGDLSSESTVSRIRTEHFPLTLESARPSHTSQYLCASSELGQPISGDTQYFGPGTRLTVL.

The J gene is TRBJ2-7, the V gene TRBV3-1 (or the pseudogene TRBV3-2); D is perhaps TRBD2 (6 bases). Germline V CDR1 and CDR2: LGHDT, YNNKEL (reference sequence). The CDR3 length is 15 residues. V shed 0 bases and J shed 3 bases, with 12 bases lying between them. The CDR3 nucleotides read TGTGCCAGCAGCCAAGATAGACGGGGAGGCTACGAGCAGTACTTC. This sequence encodes CASSQDRRGGYEQYF.

The V call is TRBV2, the J call TRBJ2-3; D is uncertain. This CDR3 spans 14 amino acids. From germline, CDR1 is SNHLY and CDR2 FYNNEI. Trimming took off 7 bases at V and 0 bases at J, with 11 bases between the two ends. CDR3 amino acids: CASTWSASTDTQYF. The CDR3 bases are TGTGCCAGCACCTGGAGCGCCAGCACAGATACGCAGTATTTT. The whole variable domain, remainder taken from reference TRBV2 and TRBJ2-3, is EPEVTQTPSHQVTQMGQEVILRCVPISNHLYFYWYRQILGQKVEFLVSFYNNEISEKSEIFDDQFSVERPDGSNFTLKIRSTKLEDSAMYFCASTWSASTDTQYFGPGTRLTVL.

This clone was seen just once. This chain links TRBV18 with TRBJ2-7; 8 bases fit TRBD1. Germline values: CDR1 KGHSH, CDR2 LQKENI. This CDR3 is 15 amino acids long. The V and J ends lost 3 bases and 3 bases, in that order; junction bases with no gene match: 7. DNA for the CDR3: TGTGCCAGCTCACCCGGACAGGGATCCTTCTACGAGCAGTACTTC. It is translated as CASSPGQGSFYEQYF.

This chain joins TRBV25-1 and TRBJ2-7; 9 bases are shared with TRBD2. Per the germline V gene, CDR1 is MGHDK and CDR2 is SYGVNS. The V segment lost 3 bases and the J segment 2 bases; nucleotides outside the gene matches: 5. CDR3 length: 15 amino acids. The CDR3 region has the DNA TGTGCCAGCAGTGATAGCGGGAGTCCCCCCTACGAGCAGTACTTC. Protein product: CASSDSGSPPYEQYF.

The chain is built from TRBV10-1 and TRBJ2-3, with a tentative D call TRBD2 (6 bases). The V gene's germline CDR1 is WNHNN and CDR2 SYGVQD (reference sequence). The V end lost 5 bases, the J end lost 6 bases, and 21 bases lay between the germline ends. CDR3 length: 16 amino acids. The CDR3 coding sequence is TGCGCCAGCAGTAAAAGGAGTGACGGAGGGTGGGATACGCAGTATTTT. Protein: CASSKRSDGGWDTQYF.

This clone was counted only a few times. This chain uses TRBV6-1 with TRBJ1-3; 7 bases line up with TRBD1. Germline assignment: CDR1 MNHNS and CDR2 SASEGT. This CDR3 has 18 residues. J gave up 3 bases and V 4 bases, and 15 bases lay outside the gene matches. CDR3 sequence: CASSGRDRPRLDGNTIYF. CDR3 nucleotide sequence: TGTGCCAGCAGTGGCCGGGACAGACCTCGACTAGATGGAAACACCATATATTTT.

V is TRBV5-1 and J is TRBJ2-4; D may be TRBD1 (5 bases). The CDR3 runs to 17 residues. Germline-derived CDR1 and CDR2 are SGHRS and YFSETQ. V was trimmed by 2 bases and J by 2 bases, leaving 17 bases between them. The CDR3: CASSLIDSGFSKNIQYF. As DNA, the CDR3 is TGCGCCAGCAGCTTAATTGACAGTGGGTTTTCCAAAAACATTCAGTACTTC.

The chain combines TRBV30 with TRBJ2-2, with D tentatively TRBD2 (5 bases). CDR1 and CDR2 (germline): GTSNPN, SVGIG (reference sequence). Trimming cost V 0 bases and J 4 bases, with 12 bases left between them. The CDR3 loop spans 15 amino acids. The CDR3: CAWSVLAGRTGELFF. The CDR3 DNA reads as TGTGCCTGGAGTGTACTGGCGGGTCGCACCGGGGAGCTGTTTTTT.

The V gene is TRBV29-1, the J gene TRBJ2-1; D gene ambiguous. CDR1 and CDR2 from the germline V gene are SQVTM and ANQGSEA. This CDR3 contains 12 residues. Trimming stripped 4 bases from V and 7 bases from J, with 11 bases between. CDR3 DNA: TGCAGCGTTGTCCCGAAAGAGAATGAGCAGTTCTTC. Protein product: CSVVPKENEQFF.

The V and J genes are TRBV9 and TRBJ2-1; 10 bases line up with TRBD2. This CDR3 has 15 amino acids. The V gene end was trimmed by 0 bases and the J gene end by 7 bases; junction bases not matched to a gene: 4. Germline V CDR1 and CDR2: SGDLS, YYNGEE. CDR3 loop: CASSVALAGPNEQFF. In DNA, the CDR3 is TGTGCCAGCAGCGTAGCACTAGCGGGACCTAATGAGCAGTTCTTC.

The chain is built from TRBV30 and TRBJ2-5; 7 nucleotides align to TRBD2. Losses at the gene ends were 1 base for V and 5 bases for J; bases not matched to a gene: 13. The CDR3 contains 16 residues. The germline CDR1 and CDR2 sequences are GTSNPN and SVGIG (reference sequence). Here the CDR3 reads CAWSEGVSWGGETQYF. For the CDR3, the DNA is TGTGCCTGGAGTGAAGGAGTTAGCTGGGGAGGGGAGACCCAGTACTTC.

The chain carries TRBV7-3 and TRBJ2-6; D is perhaps TRBD1 (6 bases). Trimming removed 4 bases from V and 1 base from J, with 11 bases in between. The CDR3 extends over 16 amino acids. Germline V gene data show CDR1 as SGHTA and CDR2 as FQGTGA. CDR3 residues: CASSYNRVSGANVLTF. As DNA, the CDR3 is TGTGCCAGCAGCTACAACAGGGTGTCTGGGGCCAACGTCCTGACTTTC.

The chain is built from TRBV6-5 and TRBJ1-3, with 8 bases identical to TRBD1. CDR1 MNHEY and CDR2 SVGAGI come from the germline V gene. There are 15 residues in the CDR3. Trimming took 8 bases from V and 0 from J; bases not matched to a gene: 6. The CDR3 DNA reads as TGTGCCAGCGGGGACAGGCGAAGCTCTGGAAACACCATATATTTT. Protein sequence: CASGDRRSSGNTIYF.

V is TRBV18 and J is TRBJ2-1; 14 bases match TRBD2. The CDR3 is 19 amino acids. V shed 3 bases, J shed 2 bases, and the junction held 9 bases outside the gene matches. Germline CDR1 KGHSH, CDR2 LQKENI. The CDR3 sequence is CASSPRGLAGGPTYNEQFF. CDR3 nucleotide sequence: TGTGCCAGCTCACCCCGAGGACTAGCGGGAGGCCCGACCTACAATGAGCAGTTCTTC.

The chain couples TRBV2 to TRBJ1-1; D is unresolved. The V end was cut by 4 bases, the J end by 8 bases, with 14 bases between. Germline-derived CDR1 and CDR2 are SNHLY and FYNNEI. The CDR3 spans 13 residues. CDR3 sequence reads: CASSVRGPQEAFF. CDR3 sequence (DNA): TGTGCCAGCAGTGTGAGAGGGCCTCAAGAAGCTTTCTTT.

The chain recombines TRBV18 with TRBJ2-7; 8 bases are a match to TRBD2. Germline CDR1 KGHSH, CDR2 LQKENI. The trim removed 3 bases at V and 1 base at J, leaving 11 bases unmatched. The CDR3 runs to 17 residues. The CDR3 coding sequence is TGTGCCAGCTCACCCGGCGAACTAACGGGAGGGTCCTACGAGCAGTACTTC. The encoded protein is CASSPGELTGGSYEQYF.

The chain joins TRBV5-4 to TRBJ2-7, with TRBD2 identical over 11 bases. The V gene's germline CDR1 is SGHNT and CDR2 YYREEE (reference sequence). Trimming at V came to 4 bases and at J to 7 bases, leaving 7 bases not matched to a gene. The CDR3 loop spans 14 amino acids. Here the CDR3 reads CASSLSGRAEEQYF. The CDR3 DNA reads as TGTGCCAGCAGCCTTAGCGGGAGGGCCGAAGAGCAGTACTTC.

This chain uses TRBV3-1 (or the pseudogene TRBV3-2) with TRBJ2-5; 11 bases are a match to TRBD2. Trimming at V came to 1 base and at J to 5 bases, leaving 0 bases not matched to a gene. Looked up from germline, CDR1 is LGHDT and CDR2 is YNNKEL (reference sequence). The CDR3 has 14 amino acids. The CDR3 reads CASSQASGRETQYF. CDR3 nucleotide sequence: TGTGCCAGCAGCCAAGCTAGCGGGAGGGAGACCCAGTACTTC.

V usage is TRBV7-9 and J usage is TRBJ2-5; perhaps TRBD1 as D (5 bases). With 5 bases removed from V and 2 bases from J, the gap between germline ends came to 9 bases. The CDR3 spans 13 residues. From germline, CDR1 is SEHNR and CDR2 FQNEAQ (reference sequence). The CDR3 region is CASSQGMQETQYF. In nucleotides, the CDR3 is TGTGCCAGCAGCCAGGGCATGCAAGAGACCCAGTACTTC.

V is TRBV7-9 and J is TRBJ1-3, with unresolved D. V dropped 5 bases and J dropped 2 bases, with 7 bases sitting between them. The CDR3 has 13 residues. Germline lookup yields CDR1 SEHNR and CDR2 FQNEAQ (reference sequence). The CDR3 loop reads CASSLLAGNTIYF. In DNA form, the CDR3 reads TGTGCCAGCAGCCTACTCGCTGGAAACACCATATATTTT.

V and J are TRBV9 and TRBJ2-5, with D possibly TRBD2 on 5 matching bases. V shed 0 bases and J shed 0 bases, with 12 bases lying between them. Germline values: CDR1 SGDLS, CDR2 YYNGEE. CDR3 length equals 16 residues. The DNA of the CDR3 is TGTGCCAGCAGCGTAGCGCCTAGCCTTTACCAAGAGACCCAGTACTTC. Translating it yields CASSVAPSLYQETQYF.

J is TRBJ2-1 and V is TRBV4-2, with 8 bases that match TRBD2. CDR3 size: 15 residues. With V trimmed by 3 bases and J by 9 bases, 10 bases remained unmatched. Germline CDR1 reads LGHNA; CDR2 reads YNFKEQ. The CDR3 loop reads CASSQESGGPGEQFF. The DNA for the CDR3 is TGTGCCAGCAGCCAGGAGAGCGGGGGCCCGGGTGAGCAGTTCTTC.

The rearrangement links TRBV12-3 or TRBV12-4 to TRBJ2-7; a possible D gene is TRBD2 (5 bases). This CDR3 has 13 amino acids. V was pared by 4 bases and J by 2 bases, with 9 bases between. The CDR3 region is CASSSLGTYEQYF. The CDR3 region has the DNA TGTGCCAGCAGTTCACTAGGTACCTACGAGCAGTACTTC.

The rearrangement uses TRBV24-1 and TRBJ2-3; 8 nucleotides align to TRBD2. Germline CDR1 and CDR2: KGHDR and SFDVKD. The V segment lost 5 bases and the J segment 5 bases; nucleotides outside the gene matches: 8. The CDR3 loop spans 15 amino acids. The CDR3 sequence is CATSVTGRAGDTQYF. In DNA, the CDR3 is TGTGCCACCAGTGTAACCGGGAGGGCTGGAGATACGCAGTATTTT.

This clone was counted only a few times. The rearrangement uses TRBV19 and TRBJ1-1, with no clear D. The CDR3 is made up of 14 amino acids. Trimming removed 6 bases at V and 9 bases at J, with 20 bases between. Germline V gene sequence: CDR1 LNHDA, CDR2 SQIVND (reference sequence). CDR3 loop: CASSYPAGGRQAFF. The CDR3 nucleotides are TGTGCCAGTAGCTATCCGGCGGGTGGCAGACAAGCTTTCTTT.